The rows below give T cell receptor beta chains drawn from one sample of a study of blood T cell repertoires in COVID-19. Profiled with immunoSEQ multiplex PCR; TCRdb holds only in-frame clones, not every one. Of 150,000 to 200,000 clones in the sample, more than 70% were seen once. Sequenced input: peripheral blood. The receptors were gathered from a middle-aged man who had recovered from COVID-19. CDR3s include the opening cysteine and the closing phenylalanine or tryptophan. D genes are given only for firm matches.

j_gene | v_gene | d_gene | len | CDR3aa
TRBJ1-1 | TRBV19 | - | 15 | CASSIQGPGGTEAFF
TRBJ2-2 | TRBV10-2 | TRBD1 | 19 | CASSEPKYRDRGRIGELFF
TRBJ1-6 | TRBV6-6 | TRBD1 | 14 | CASSPDRDVPPLHF
TRBJ2-1 | TRBV5-1 | TRBD1 | 15 | CASSLEGGTYNEQFF
TRBJ1-1 | TRBV6-5 | TRBD1 | 13 | CASTQGGRTEAFF
TRBJ2-2 | TRBV19 | TRBD1 | 14 | CASSRDSNTGELFF
TRBJ2-5 | TRBV5-4 | - | 14 | CASSPEAGRETQYF
TRBJ2-3 | TRBV4-3 | - | 15 | CASSQVIGGSDTQYF
TRBJ2-3 | TRBV18 | TRBD2 | 16 | CASSPGLPPRTDTQYF
TRBJ2-2 | TRBV7-2 | TRBD2 | 17 | CASSSPGLAANTGELFF
TRBJ2-1 | TRBV2 | TRBD2 | 15 | CASRPGLADYNEQFF